Following are 30 T cell receptor beta chains from one sample sequenced in a study of blood T cell repertoires in COVID-19. Repertoires were generated with immunoSEQ multiplex PCR, while TCRdb's copy carries only in-frame clones and drops some. Among 150,000 to 170,000 clones listed, roughly four fifths were seen once. The sequenced sample was PBMCs or T cells enriched from blood (not recorded which). These receptors all stem from a man in his fifties who had recovered from COVID-19.

The V gene is TRBV7-2, the J gene TRBJ2-5; D may be TRBD1 (5 bases). Germline CDR1 and CDR2: SGHTA and FQGNSA. Trimming stripped 5 bases from V and 4 bases from J, with 23 bases between. The CDR3 has 17 residues. CDR3 bases: TGTGCCAGCAGCCCACAGAGCAGGGTTGTTTTGGGAGAGACCCAGTACTTC. The encoded protein is CASSPQSRVVLGETQYF.

This clone was seen ten or more times. V is TRBV2 and J is TRBJ2-1, with TRBD1 matching 7 bases. The CDR3 consists of 13 residues. Germline V gene lookup returns CDR1 SNHLY and CDR2 FYNNEI. Trimming removed 6 bases from V and 10 bases from J; junction bases left unmatched: 9. The CDR3 here is CASSLLQGNEQFF. Written as DNA, the CDR3 is TGTGCCAGCAGCCTACTACAGGGGAACGAGCAGTTCTTC.

This clone was found a few times. The chain has TRBV5-5 and TRBJ1-5; 9 nucleotides agree with TRBD1. This CDR3 has 17 residues. Germline V gives CDR1 SGHKS, CDR2 YYEKEE (reference sequence). The trim removed 2 bases at V and 0 bases at J, leaving 6 bases unmatched. Here the CDR3 reads CASSFRDRDFSNQPQHF. As DNA, the CDR3 is TGTGCCAGCAGCTTCCGGGACAGGGATTTTAGCAATCAGCCCCAGCATTTT.

The rearrangement uses TRBV15 and TRBJ2-7, with a tentative D call TRBD2 (5 bases). Germline V gives CDR1 LNHNV, CDR2 YYDKDF (reference sequence). The CDR3 covers 15 residues. V lost 1 base and J lost 2, with 12 bases in between. CDR3 amino acids: CATSRGGSGTYEQYF. The CDR3 DNA follows: TGTGCCACCAGCAGAGGCGGGTCAGGTACCTACGAGCAGTACTTC.

The rearrangement joins TRBV6-5 to TRBJ2-2; the D gene is possibly TRBD1 (5 bases). The CDR3 is 15 amino acids. The germline CDR1 and CDR2 sequences are MNHEY and SVGAGI. Trimming stripped 8 bases from V and 8 bases from J, with 21 bases between. The CDR3, as DNA: TGTGCCAGCGAGCCTTCAGCGACAGTACCGGGGGAGCTGTTTTTT. This sequence encodes CASEPSATVPGELFF.

J is TRBJ1-1 and V is TRBV30, with D possibly being TRBD1 (6 bases). The CDR3 sequence is 13 residues long. Germline CDR1 GTSNPN, CDR2 SVGIG (reference sequence). V shed 0 bases and J shed 6 bases, with 11 bases lying between them. The CDR3 loop is CAWSVRSGAEAFF. The CDR3 DNA sequence: TGTGCCTGGAGTGTACGGTCAGGGGCTGAAGCTTTCTTT.

The chain couples TRBV3-1 (or the pseudogene TRBV3-2) to TRBJ1-1, with D possibly TRBD1 on 5 matching bases. V shed 1 base and J shed 1 base, with 10 bases lying between them. From germline, CDR1 is LGHDT and CDR2 YNNKEL (reference sequence). The CDR3 covers 15 residues. The chain's CDR3 is CASSQGGAKNTEAFF. Written as DNA, the CDR3 is TGTGCCAGCAGCCAAGGCGGGGCGAAGAACACTGAAGCTTTCTTT.

The rearrangement joins TRBV15 to TRBJ1-2, with D possibly TRBD1 on 5 matching bases. Trimming removed 0 bases from V and 3 bases from J, with 14 bases in between. The germline CDR1 and CDR2 sequences are LNHNV and YYDKDF (reference sequence). The CDR3 has 16 residues. The CDR3 DNA sequence: TGTGCCACCAGCAGAGATCGCGGGGGTAACTACTATGGCTACACCTTC. As protein: CATSRDRGGNYYGYTF.

This chain connects TRBV29-1 to TRBJ1-1, with D tentatively TRBD1 (6 bases). Deletions cut 7 bases from V and 0 bases from J, with 12 bases between. CDR3 length: 13 residues. CDR1 and CDR2 from the germline V gene are SQVTM and ANQGSEA. The CDR3 reads CSARTDMNTEAFF. The CDR3 region has the DNA TGCAGCGCCCGGACAGACATGAACACTGAAGCTTTCTTT.

V is TRBV7-6 and J is TRBJ1-5, with D possibly matching TRBD1 (5 bases). CDR1 and CDR2 (germline): SGHVS, FNYEAQ. Trimming left V 2 bases short and J 4 bases short, with 9 bases between. This CDR3 comprises 14 residues. The CDR3 bases are TGTGCCAGCAGCTTAAAACCAGGGAATCAGCCCCAGCATTTT. Amino acid sequence: CASSLKPGNQPQHF.

The chain couples TRBV4-1 to TRBJ1-5, with D tentatively TRBD1 (6 bases). The CDR3 runs to 14 residues. Germline V CDR1 and CDR2: MGHRA, YSYEKL. Trimming pared 4 bases from V and 5 bases from J, leaving 12 bases between. CDR3 residues: CASSLQGQDQPQHF. CDR3 DNA: TGCGCCAGCAGCCTCCAGGGGCAGGATCAGCCCCAGCATTTT.

This chain joins TRBV5-4 and TRBJ2-6, with D possibly being TRBD1 (5 bases). Germline assignment: CDR1 SGHNT and CDR2 YYREEE (reference sequence). The CDR3 sequence is 15 residues long. Trimming left V 2 bases short and J 4 bases short, with 10 bases between. The CDR3 protein is CASSLRQTGANVLTF. The CDR3 DNA reads as TGTGCCAGCAGCTTACGACAGACCGGGGCCAACGTCCTGACTTTC.

This chain uses TRBV12-5 with TRBJ2-3; tentative D call: TRBD2 (6 bases). The V gene lost 0 bases and the J gene lost 0 bases, with 13 bases spanning the gap. CDR3 length: 17 residues. In germline, CDR1 is LGHNT, CDR2 FRNRAP. CDR3: CASGLVRRDESTDTQYF. The DNA of the CDR3 is TGTGCTAGTGGTTTGGTACGGAGGGACGAGAGCACAGATACGCAGTATTTT.

The chain has TRBV5-4 and TRBJ1-3; TRBD1 matches at 7 bases. CDR3 length: 16 amino acids. Germline V lookup: CDR1 SGHNT, CDR2 YYREEE (reference sequence). The junction had 6 bases not matched to a gene; V was cut back by 3 bases and J by 0 bases. This chain's CDR3 is CASSSQGMSSGNTIYF. In DNA, the CDR3 is TGTGCCAGCAGCTCACAGGGGATGAGCTCTGGAAACACCATATATTTT.

The chain recombines TRBV30 with TRBJ2-7; 7 positions match TRBD1. The germline CDR1 and CDR2 sequences are GTSNPN and SVGIG (reference sequence). This CDR3 has 12 amino acids. Trimming at V came to 3 bases and at J to 2 bases, leaving 1 base not matched to a gene. CDR3 region: CAWSQGAYEQYF. The CDR3 DNA sequence: TGTGCCTGGAGCCAGGGGGCCTACGAGCAGTACTTC.

This clone appeared a single time. The rearrangement joins TRBV5-4 to TRBJ1-1; possibly TRBD1 for D (5 bases). Deletions cut 3 bases from V and 6 bases from J, with 12 bases between. Germline CDR1 and CDR2: SGHNT and YYREEE (reference sequence). The CDR3 is 13 residues long. The CDR3 spells CASSYAGYAEAFF. The CDR3 DNA sequence: TGTGCCAGCAGCTACGCAGGGTACGCTGAAGCTTTCTTT.

The chain has TRBV4-1 and TRBJ2-7, with a weak D call TRBD1 (6 bases). V was cut by 4 bases and J by 3 bases, with 19 bases left in between. This CDR3 has 16 amino acids. Germline lookup yields CDR1 MGHRA and CDR2 YSYEKL. The CDR3: CASSRLQGEVGYEQYF. The CDR3 DNA is TGCGCCAGCAGCCGATTACAGGGTGAAGTTGGCTACGAGCAGTACTTC.

This chain uses TRBV7-2 with TRBJ1-2; D gene uncertain. V lost 1 base and J lost 7, with 10 bases in between. The germline CDR1 and CDR2 sequences are SGHTA and FQGNSA. The CDR3 spans 13 residues. The CDR3 DNA is TGTGCCAGCAGCTTAGATTCCGGTCTTGGCTACACCTTC. This translates into CASSLDSGLGYTF.

V gene TRBV11-3 combines with J gene TRBJ2-3; the D gene is possibly TRBD2 (6 bases). V dropped 5 bases and J dropped 0 bases, with 15 bases sitting between them. CDR3 length: 16 amino acids. From germline, CDR1 is SGHNT and CDR2 YENEEA. The CDR3 is CASSPGEVISTDTQYF. The CDR3 bases are TGTGCCAGCAGCCCCGGGGAGGTGATCAGCACAGATACGCAGTATTTT.

The table lists this clone with many counts. Given the absence of the conserved phenylalanine or tryptophan at the CDR3 end, a read error is likely. The DNA is omitted, as the CDR3 cannot be located on it reliably, and the CDR3 follows TCRdb's listing. V and J are TRBV3-1 (or the pseudogene TRBV3-2) and TRBJ1-5; TRBD1 reflects the table's D call only, with no check against the DNA. Germline lookup yields CDR1 LGHDT and CDR2 YNNKEL (reference sequence). The CDR3 is 16 amino acids long, termini counted. Here the CDR3 reads CASSQPTRDRADPLEI.

V gene TRBV6-5 combines with J gene TRBJ2-3; 10 nucleotides line up with TRBD2. From germline, CDR1 is MNHEY and CDR2 SVGAGI. The CDR3 extends over 15 amino acids. With 8 bases clipped from V and 0 bases from J, the junction kept 5 bases outside the gene matches. CDR3 region: CASASSGGSTDTQYF. CDR3 coding DNA: TGTGCCAGCGCTTCTAGCGGGGGTAGCACAGATACGCAGTATTTT.

The chain employs TRBV3-1 (or the pseudogene TRBV3-2) and TRBJ2-3, with D possibly matching TRBD2 (5 bases). This CDR3 is 15 amino acids long. The germline gives CDR1 LGHDT, CDR2 YNNKEL (reference sequence). Deletions cut 3 bases from V and 0 bases from J, with 10 bases between. CDR3 residues: CASSHRTLSTDTQYF. CDR3 sequence (DNA): TGTGCCAGCAGCCACCGGACTCTTAGCACAGATACGCAGTATTTT.

The rearrangement joins TRBV4-3 to TRBJ1-1, with D perhaps matching TRBD1 (6 bases). CDR3 size: 14 residues. Trimming removed 1 base at V and 7 bases at J, with 13 bases between. Germline V lookup: CDR1 LGHNA, CDR2 YSLEER. The DNA of the CDR3 is TGCGCCAGCAGCCAAGTTCGGGGGGCGGTTGAAGCTTTCTTT. Protein: CASSQVRGAVEAFF.

In this sample, this clone turned up a few times. The chain links TRBV5-8 to TRBJ2-3, with 14 bases fitting TRBD2. V gave up 4 bases and J gave up 3 bases; unmatched junction bases: 4. Germline CDR1 SGHTS, CDR2 YDEGEE. This CDR3 is built from 16 residues. CDR3 residues: CASSRTSGGITDTQYF. For the CDR3, the DNA is TGTGCCAGCAGCCGGACTAGCGGGGGGATTACAGATACGCAGTATTTT.

CDR3 sequence: CASILPGHLYGYTF. The CDR3 DNA reads TGTGCCAGCATCCTACCGGGACACCTCTATGGCTACACCTTC. V and J are TRBV21-1 and TRBJ1-2; the table calls TRBD1, which could not be checked here. TRBV21-1 is shown as a pseudogene. The CDR3 is 14 residues long.

This chain links TRBV13 with TRBJ1-1, with 7 bases identical to TRBD1. Germline CDR1 and CDR2: PRHDT and FYEKMQ (reference sequence). J lost 4 bases, V lost 2 bases, and 1 base had no gene match. The CDR3 has 13 amino acids. The CDR3 DNA is TGTGCCAGCAGCTTACACAGGGGCACTGAAGCTTTCTTT. As protein: CASSLHRGTEAFF.

The chain uses TRBV4-3 and TRBJ2-1; D gene unclear. Germline CDR1 LGHNA, CDR2 YSLEER. The V end was cut by 0 bases, the J end by 3 bases, with 9 bases between. The CDR3 extends over 15 amino acids. The CDR3 protein is CASSQEQTRYNEQFF. CDR3 DNA: TGCGCCAGCAGCCAAGAACAAACCCGCTACAATGAGCAGTTCTTC.

V usage is TRBV3-1 (or the pseudogene TRBV3-2) and J usage is TRBJ1-4; D remains ambiguous. Trimming took off 4 bases at V and 3 bases at J, with 12 bases between the two ends. Germline V gene lookup returns CDR1 LGHDT and CDR2 YNNKEL (reference sequence). The CDR3 has 15 residues. The CDR3 nucleotides are TGTGCCAGCAGCCCTCGGGGTTTGGCTAATGAAAAACTGTTTTTT. This gives the protein CASSPRGLANEKLFF.

V is TRBV24-1 and J is TRBJ2-5, with TRBD1 matching over 9 bases. J was trimmed by 4 bases and V by 3 bases; bases with no gene match: 5. The CDR3 runs to 15 residues. Per germline, CDR1 KGHDR and CDR2 SFDVKD. The CDR3 coding sequence is TGTGCCACCAGTGATGGGGGACAGGGTGGAGAGACCCAGTACTTC. The encoded protein is CATSDGGQGGETQYF.

The genes are TRBV2 and TRBJ2-7; a possible D gene is TRBD2 (7 bases). The germline V and J ends were trimmed by 8 bases and 4 bases, with 12 bases remaining between them. CDR3 length: 12 amino acids. The germline gives CDR1 SNHLY, CDR2 FYNNEI. CDR3 in DNA: TGTGCCAGCGGGGGGGGGCTGTACGAGCAGTACTTC. Its protein is CASGGGLYEQYF.